Listed here are 3 T cell receptor beta chains from one sample, sequenced in a study of T cells in Graves' hyperthyroidism and ophthalmopathy (dated by TCRdb to about 2019). Receptor amplification or capture employed multiplex PCR. The sequencer was an Illumina HiSeq 2000. The TCR beta CDR3 regions were amplified from the RNA transcripts. For the first round of RT-PCR on the TCR CDR3, the HTBI primer set was used together with the Qiagen OneStep RT-PCR kit. TCRdb trimmed public reads at Q25 via fastp, called clones via MiXCR and kept in-frame beta chains. Under each unique CDR3 protein, matching rows form one entry showing the most common genes and DNA. The sample contains 540,000 or so distinct CDR3 sequences, 46% of them found a single time. The ten largest clones capture under 20% of the sample. Sequenced material: peripheral blood or thyroid tissue (not recorded which). The source of these receptors is an adult woman with Graves' disease, either hyperthyroidism or ophthalmopathy (not recorded which).

The genes are TRBV29-1 and TRBJ2-7, with TRBD1 matching over 8 bases. The CDR3 loop spans 13 amino acids. Germline CDR1 SQVTM, CDR2 ANQGSEA. Trimming removed 7 bases from V and 6 bases from J; junction bases left unmatched: 11. Written as DNA, the CDR3 is TGCAGCGCCCGGTTGGACAGGGCGGGCGAGCAGTACTTC. This sequence encodes CSARLDRAGEQYF.

This clonotype was picked up many times. Germline and junction disagree at one end, which may indicate a read error. The rearrangement joins TRBV9 to TRBJ1-2, with D possibly matching TRBD1 (5 bases). Looked up from germline, CDR1 is SGDLS and CDR2 is YYNGEE. This CDR3 has 12 residues. The CDR3: CASSVDRYGYTF. In DNA, the CDR3 is TGCGCCAGCAGCGTAGACAGATATGGCTACACCTTC.

This sequence joins TRBV2 and TRBJ1-6; D is unclear. The CDR3 runs to 12 residues. Germline CDR1 and CDR2: SNHLY and FYNNEI. V was clipped by 6 bases and J by 6 bases, with 6 bases between them. The CDR3 loop reads CASSYINSPLHF. Written as DNA, the CDR3 is TGTGCCAGCAGCTACATTAATTCACCCCTCCACTTT.